A selection of T cell receptor beta chains follows, all from one sample in a study of CD8 T cells in ankylosing spondylitis. TCRdb redid the calling of the 5' RACE reads with MiXCR, one entry per CDR3 protein. The data show 750,000 to 850,000 distinct CDR3 sequences, over 9.5% seen once. What was sequenced was blood, either unsorted or a sorted T cell fraction (not recorded which). Receptors were obtained from a male donor with ankylosing spondylitis. Both conserved end residues are part of each CDR3.

V gene	J gene	CDR3 protein
TRBV7-2	TRBJ1-5	CASSSEATTTQHF
TRBV5-1	TRBJ1-6	CASSLGQPNSPLHF
TRBV6-5	TRBJ2-6	CASSYGRAGANVLTF
TRBV29-1	TRBJ2-7	CSVEDGYAYEQYF
TRBV20-1	TRBJ2-7	CSARDFRTSGGYEQYF
TRBV20-1	TRBJ1-2	CSAGDNYGYTF
TRBV9	TRBJ2-3	CASSPRTSGSPFTDTQYF
TRBV19	TRBJ2-1	CASIGQGRSYNEQFF
TRBV7-9	TRBJ1-2	CASSREGVGYTF
TRBV28	TRBJ1-4	CASSGQTNEKLFF
TRBV18	TRBJ2-7	CASSLTDLDSSYEQYF
TRBV10-3	TRBJ2-2	CAISEFRSSTNTGELFF
TRBV7-9	TRBJ1-1	CASSSGQGFYDTEAFF
TRBV29-1	TRBJ2-1	CSVAGTSGTDEQFF
TRBV7-2	TRBJ2-7	CASSPRGTGDSHIYEQYF
TRBV28	TRBJ2-3	CASSRDRGGDTQYF
TRBV10-2	TRBJ2-1	CASSRPGQYNEQFF
TRBV20-1	TRBJ1-5	CSASRQDNQPQHF
TRBV3-1	TRBJ2-4	CASSLLMGIQYF
TRBV7-2	TRBJ1-6	CASSLWLAPVGTPLHF
TRBV5-1	TRBJ1-4	CASSSGGNNEKLFF
TRBV20-1	TRBJ1-4	CSARLDGVPVKLFF
TRBV7-2	TRBJ2-7	CASSWTRGQVKLYEQYF
TRBV7-2	TRBJ2-3	CASSRLRDRGQTQYF
TRBV5-1	TRBJ2-5	CASSPAGTASTQYF
TRBV20-1	TRBJ2-2	CSARAGSTGGNTGELFF
TRBV20-1	TRBJ1-1	CSARTTTKPEAFF
TRBV7-8	TRBJ1-1	CASSLGQGAFNTEAFF
TRBV12-3/TRBV12-4	TRBJ2-5	CASSLGRMKETQYF
TRBV28	TRBJ1-5	CASRQPGGREQPQHF
TRBV29-1	TRBJ1-1	CSGWTGGNTEAFF